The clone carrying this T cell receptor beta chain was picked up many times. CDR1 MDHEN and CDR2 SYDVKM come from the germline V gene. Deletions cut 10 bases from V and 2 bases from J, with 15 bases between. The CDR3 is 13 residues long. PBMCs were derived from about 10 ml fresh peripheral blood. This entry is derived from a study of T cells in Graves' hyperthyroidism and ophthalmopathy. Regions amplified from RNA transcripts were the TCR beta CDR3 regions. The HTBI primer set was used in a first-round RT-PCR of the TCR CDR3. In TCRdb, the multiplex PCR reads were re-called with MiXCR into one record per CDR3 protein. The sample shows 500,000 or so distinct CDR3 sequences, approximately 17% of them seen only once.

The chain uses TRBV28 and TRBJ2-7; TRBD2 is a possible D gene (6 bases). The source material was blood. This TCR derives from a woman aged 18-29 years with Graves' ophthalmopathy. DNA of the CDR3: TGTGCCACCCTGGGGGGAACGACCTACGAGCAGTACTTC. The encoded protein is CATLGGTTYEQYF.